This T cell receptor (beta chain) comes out of a study of blood T cell repertoires in COVID-19 (dated by TCRdb to the early 2020s). Regarding the study in general: Samples from collaborators originated in the United States, Italy and Spain and spanned both the acute and convalescent phases of COVID-19. The prospective study material was composed of cDNA or gDNA derived from T cells, B-cell-depleted T cells, or PBMCs. Deeply sampled blood TCRbeta repertoires from subjects exposed to, actively infected with, or recovered from COVID-19 were included in the dataset. A freely available public database, intended as a resource for researchers studying the immune response to SARS-CoV-2, is where the repertoires were released. The samples were drawn from two sources: the first 160 participants of the ongoing ImmuneRACE study, and 1,000 to 1,500 subjects contributed by 6 global collaborators. The sample metadata nearly always contained a de-identified subject ID, COVID-19 status, age in years and sex. Where HLA class I and class II types were available, the types were taken from metadata supplied by the sample provider, not from assay-based typing.

The immunoSEQ Assay, a bias-controlled multiplex PCR, was used to amplify TCRbeta CDR3 regions from genomic DNA. Per the original workflow: The number of nucleated cells in each sample was estimated by amplification of reference gene primers within the assay. Sequence reads were collapsed and filtered to measure the absolute abundance of every unique TCRbeta CDR3 rearrangement. For each sample, productive Simpson clonality was calculated by taking the square root of Simpson's diversity index across productive rearrangements. TCRdb provides this immuneACCESS table in a form limited to in-frame rearrangements. Some clones are lacking; in checked studies, under half of them reflect an unresolved V gene, and why the rest are absent is not known. V, J and clone size are taken as reported in that table, and D and trimming were inferred from the DNA itself. This sample lists 90,000 to 130,000 clones; around 90% were detected once. The ten biggest clones cover under 2.5% of the sample.

The trim is 5 bases for V and 0 bases for J, with a gap of 14 bases between the germline ends. The CDR3 goes from the cysteine to the phenylalanine over 16 residues. CDR3 DNA is the only sequence kept; it has 48 bases, read in frame from the first base. CDR1 and CDR2, looked up from the germline V gene, are SNHLY and FYNNEI. Each collaborating institution followed its own protocols to collect whole blood in K2EDTA tubes. For TCRbeta analysis, collaborators shipped samples in one of three forms: frozen whole blood, isolated PBMCs, or DNA extracted from either of those sample types. A note on this clone: The antigen it binds to is not known. No much larger clone is present one base from it, and per-base qualities are unavailable.

General conclusions and limits of the study: How much clinical and demographic metadata was included differed by source and by participant, and the metadata was provided uncurated.

Recombination joined TRBV2 with TRBJ1-5, with no confidently assigned D gene. The clonotype originates from a human donor in a cohort sampled during active COVID-19. Sequenced: peripheral blood. The encoded CDR3 is CASSSDRGSSNQPQHF. In nucleotides, the sequence is TGTGCCAGCAGTTCGGATCGGGGATCTAGCAATCAGCCCCAGCATTTT.